Sequencing of this T cell receptor (beta chain) was carried out in a study of tumor and adjacent non-tumor tissue in lung cancer. Study information: Approximately 4.2 million productive TCRbeta reads were obtained per sample on average.

Points from the study as a whole: Normal lung showed higher cumulative top 100 clone frequency than tumor.

V lost 4 bases and J lost 0, with 8 bases in between. This CDR3 is 13 amino acids long. Germline V CDR1 and CDR2: SQVTM, ANQGSEA. This sample's RNA came from whole unsorted tissue. Three rounds of nested PCR, following a modified ARM-PCR protocol, produced the TCRbeta library. TCRdb reanalysed the multiplex PCR reads using MiXCR and keeps one entry per CDR3 protein. The sample has 81,000 or so distinct CDR3 sequences; 65% to 90% are singletons. The sample holds many counts of this clonotype. Its antigen is as yet unknown. Material for sequencing was lung tumor tissue. The V gene is TRBV29-1, the J gene TRBJ2-3; D is undetermined. The source of this sequence is a woman aged 45-60 years with non-small cell lung cancer. CDR3 amino acids: CSVGQTSTDTQYF. The CDR3 region has the DNA TGCAGCGTTGGTCAGACCAGCACAGATACGCAGTATTTT.